The 15 T cell receptor beta chains in this list originate from one sample, sequenced in a study of blood T cell repertoires in COVID-19. Generated by immunoSEQ multiplex PCR, the TCRdb table keeps only in-frame clones and is missing some. The table has more than 130,000 clones, less than 85% seen once; the top ten hold roughly 8.3%. Input material: peripheral blood. The receptors come from a woman of 80 years or more in a cohort sampled during active or convalescent COVID-19.

CDR3 sequence: CASSHFIGQGDDYGYTF. The CDR3 DNA is TGTGCCAGCAGCCATTTTATCGGACAGGGAGATGACTATGGCTACACCTTC. This chain links TRBV3-1 (or the pseudogene TRBV3-2) with TRBJ1-2, with 8 bases matching TRBD1. Looked up from germline, CDR1 is LGHDT and CDR2 is YNNKEL (reference sequence). With V trimmed by 3 bases and J by 3 bases, 12 bases remained unmatched. The CDR3 is 17 residues long.

The chain links TRBV7-8 to TRBJ2-7; TRBD2 might be the D (7 bases). V lost 7 bases and J lost 3, with 19 bases in between. Germline CDR1 SGHVS, CDR2 FQNEAQ. The CDR3 contains 15 residues. CDR3 coding DNA: TGTGCCAGCACCCGAGGGGGGGCTAGCGGCTACGAGCAGTACGTC. This sequence encodes CASTRGGASGYEQYV.

The gene calls are TRBV29-1 and TRBJ1-4; D is perhaps TRBD1 (5 bases). The CDR3 is 12 residues long. V was trimmed by 5 bases and J by 2 bases, leaving 6 bases between them. CDR1 and CDR2 (germline): SQVTM, ANQGSEA. The CDR3 sequence: CSVRGTNEKLFF. The CDR3 coding sequence is TGCAGCGTTAGGGGTACTAATGAAAAACTGTTTTTT. The full variable domain, completed using reference TRBV29-1 and TRBJ1-4, is SAVISQKPSRDICQRGTSLTIQCQVDSQVTMMFWYRQQPGQSLTLIATANQGSEATYESGFVIDKFPISRPNLTFSTLTVSNMSPEDSSIYLCSVRGTNEKLFFGSGTQLSVL.

V is TRBV6-5 and J is TRBJ1-1; 7 nucleotides agree with TRBD1. With 6 bases clipped from V and 2 bases from J, the junction kept 9 bases outside the gene matches. The CDR3 extends over 15 amino acids. Germline lookup yields CDR1 MNHEY and CDR2 SVGAGI. The CDR3 DNA is TGTGCCAGCAGCAGAGTCCTAGGGGGCAACACTGAAGCTTTCTTT. It codes for CASSRVLGGNTEAFF.

This clone has more than one count but fewer than ten. The rearrangement uses TRBV5-1 and TRBJ1-2, with TRBD1 matching 10 bases. Trimming at V came to 0 bases and at J to 4 bases, leaving 9 bases not matched to a gene. The germline CDR1 and CDR2 sequences are SGHRS and YFSETQ. CDR3 length: 17 residues. CDR3 loop: CASSLDPGQGFGYGYTF. CDR3 sequence (DNA): TGCGCCAGCAGCTTGGATCCGGGACAGGGGTTCGGCTATGGCTACACCTTC.

The chain recombines TRBV5-1 with TRBJ2-1, with 9 bases that match TRBD1. The CDR3 consists of 14 residues. J was trimmed by 6 bases and V by 4 bases; bases with no gene match: 5. Germline CDR1 and CDR2: SGHRS and YFSETQ. CDR3 in DNA: TGCGCCAGCAGCCCCGGGGACAGGGTCAATGAGCAGTTCTTC. Translated, it gives CASSPGDRVNEQFF. The variable domain in full, completed from reference TRBV5-1 and TRBJ2-1, reads KAGVTQTPRYLIKTRGQQVTLSCSPISGHRSVSWYQQTPGQGLQFLFEYFSETQRNKGNFPGRFSGRQFSNSRSEMNVSTLELGDSALYLCASSPGDRVNEQFFGPGTRLTVL.

The V gene is TRBV18, the J gene TRBJ2-2; D is ambiguous. From germline, CDR1 is KGHSH and CDR2 LQKENI. There are 14 residues in the CDR3. V lost 6 bases, J lost 0 bases, and 8 bases lay in between. The CDR3 region has the DNA TGTGCCAGCTCCCGAGAATCGAACACCGGGGAGCTGTTTTTT. Its translation is CASSRESNTGELFF.

The chain links TRBV6-2 or TRBV6-3 to TRBJ2-5, with 7 bases matching TRBD2. Losses at the gene ends were 6 bases for V and 5 bases for J; bases not matched to a gene: 15. The CDR3 runs 16 residues. Per germline, CDR1 MNHEY and CDR2 SVGEGT. CDR3 residues: CASSDPPSGVGETQYF. DNA for the CDR3: TGTGCCAGCAGCGACCCGCCCAGCGGGGTAGGGGAGACCCAGTACTTC.

The gene calls are TRBV30 and TRBJ2-2; no definite D call. This CDR3 has 11 residues. Germline assignment: CDR1 GTSNPN and CDR2 SVGIG (reference sequence). The V end was cut by 4 bases, the J end by 8 bases, with 8 bases between. The CDR3 DNA reads as TGTGCCTGGACCCCTCTTGGGGAGCTGTTTTTT. It translates to CAWTPLGELFF.

The genes are TRBV24-1 and TRBJ1-5; D might be TRBD1 (6 bases). The germline V gene has CDR1 KGHDR and CDR2 SFDVKD. V was pared by 0 bases and J by 4 bases, with 21 bases between. The CDR3 extends over 19 amino acids. For the CDR3, the DNA is TGTGCCACCAGTGATTTGCAAAACCAATACAGGGAGGGAAATCAGCCCCAGCATTTT. Translation: CATSDLQNQYREGNQPQHF.

The chain joins TRBV10-3 to TRBJ2-3; D is undetermined. V lost 0 bases and J lost 2, with 6 bases in between. The CDR3 loop spans 14 amino acids. In germline, CDR1 is ENHRY, CDR2 SYGVKD. The CDR3 is CAISESLSTDTQYF. The CDR3 coding sequence is TGTGCCATCAGTGAGTCGCTATCCACAGATACGCAGTATTTT.

This clone was detected only a few times. The CDR3 region is CASSLTGTQGRGEQYV. The DNA of the CDR3 is TGTGCCAGCAGCTTGACCGGGACCCAGGGGAGGGGGGAGCAGTACGTC. The chain uses TRBV5-6 and TRBJ2-7; a possible D gene is TRBD2 (7 bases). In germline, CDR1 is SGHDT, CDR2 YYEEEE. With 1 base removed from V and 7 bases from J, the gap between germline ends came to 21 bases. The CDR3 consists of 16 residues.

The rearrangement uses TRBV5-1 and TRBJ1-1, with a possible D match to TRBD1 (6 bases). The CDR3 is 13 amino acids. Per the germline V gene, CDR1 is SGHRS and CDR2 is YFSETQ. The germline V and J ends were trimmed by 4 bases and 0 bases, with 7 bases remaining between them. In DNA, the CDR3 is TGCGCCAGCAGCGGACAGATGAACACTGAAGCTTTCTTT. Translation gives CASSGQMNTEAFF.

This clone has only a few counts. The chain recombines TRBV7-9 with TRBJ2-7, with D perhaps TRBD1 (6 bases). The germline V gene encodes CDR1 SEHNR and CDR2 FQNEAQ (reference sequence). This CDR3 is 14 amino acids long. With 5 bases removed from V and 7 bases from J, the gap between germline ends came to 18 bases. The CDR3 DNA reads as TGTGCCAGCAGCCCATCCGGGGACCAGGGGGAGCAGTACTTC. Translated, it gives CASSPSGDQGEQYF.

The gene calls are TRBV18 and TRBJ1-3; D not resolved. Per germline, CDR1 KGHSH and CDR2 LQKENI. Trimming shortened V by 3 bases and J by 0 bases, and 9 bases separated the two germline ends. CDR3 size: 15 residues. CDR3 bases: TGTGCCAGCTCACCTATTACAGTCTCTGGAAACACCATATATTTT. It codes for CASSPITVSGNTIYF.